This T cell receptor (beta chain) came from a study of cytomegalovirus exposure and HLA in healthy donors. Study at large: Tens of millions of unique TCRs from HLA-typed donors were held in an early release of data. Whole-study findings and limits: Specificity for CMV antigens was confirmed in vitro for a few of the CMV-associated chains. Presence/absence analyses rested on an assumption that sequencing depth was roughly uniform across donors.

V was trimmed by 6 bases and J by 1 base, leaving 9 bases between them. The CDR3 is 13 residues long. Germline CDR1 MNHNY, CDR2 SVGAGI (reference sequence). PCR used 60 Vbeta primers and 13 Jbeta primers. Sequencing used immunoSEQ multiplex PCR; TCRdb keeps in-frame clones, though not all of them. Of about 60,000 clones in the sample, approximately 87% were seen once. Worth noting for this clone: Its antigen is still unknown.

Sequences were obtained from PBMCs. The receptor comes from a man between 18 and 35 years old in good health and CMV-seronegative. This chain connects TRBV6-6 to TRBJ1-2, with no clear D. The CDR3 DNA is TGTGCCAGCAGGGAACGGGATAACTATGGCTACACCTTC. Translated, it gives CASRERDNYGYTF.